The 11 T cell receptor beta chains given below trace back to one sample, sequenced in a study of T-cell memory formation after mild COVID-19. TCRdb ran MiXCR on the 5' RACE reads and lists one entry per CDR3 protein. The data hold around 340,000 distinct CDR3 sequences, with about 15% observed a single time. Sequences were obtained from PBMCs or a T cell subset sorted from them (not recorded which). These receptor sequences come from a young man who had mild COVID-19 (a few samples of this study predate the infection). Cell type and time point are not known.

This clonotype was seen a few times. V is TRBV18 and J is TRBJ1-1, with 8 positions matching TRBD1. The V gene's germline CDR1 is KGHSH and CDR2 LQKENI. The CDR3 is 14 residues long. The V gene end was trimmed by 5 bases and the J gene end by 4 bases; junction bases not matched to a gene: 6. CDR3: CASSSLTGGTEAFF. Here the CDR3 DNA reads TGTGCCAGCTCATCGTTAACAGGGGGCACTGAAGCTTTCTTT.

This clonotype was detected a few times. V and J are TRBV7-6 and TRBJ2-5; 7 bases map to TRBD2. The CDR3 runs 16 residues. Trimming took 5 bases from V and 2 from J; bases not matched to a gene: 11. Germline loops: CDR1 SGHVS, CDR2 FNYEAQ. The CDR3 reads CASSKRSGTGQETQYF. The DNA for the CDR3 is TGTGCCAGCAGCAAGCGGAGCGGGACTGGTCAAGAGACCCAGTACTTC.

This clonotype was picked up a small number of times. The rearrangement joins TRBV9 to TRBJ1-1, with 11 bases aligning to TRBD1. Germline-derived CDR1 and CDR2 are SGDLS and YYNGEE. The CDR3 is made up of 16 amino acids. Trimming at V came to 3 bases and at J to 0 bases, leaving 4 bases not matched to a gene. The CDR3 sequence: CASSEDRGHLNTEAFF. In DNA, the CDR3 is TGTGCCAGCAGCGAGGACAGGGGGCACTTGAACACTGAAGCTTTCTTT. Full variable domain (remainder filled in from reference TRBV9 and TRBJ1-1): DSGVTQTPKHLITATGQRVTLRCSPRSGDLSVYWYQQSLDQGLQFLIQYYNGEERAKGNILERFSAQQFPDLHSELNLSSLELGDSALYFCASSEDRGHLNTEAFFGQGTRLTVV.

This clonotype was seen only a few times. The chain employs TRBV5-1 and TRBJ1-2; TRBD1 matches at 7 bases. The CDR3 consists of 14 residues. The germline V gene encodes CDR1 SGHRS and CDR2 YFSETQ. The V and J ends lost 4 bases and 4 bases, in that order; junction bases with no gene match: 7. The CDR3 coding sequence is TGCGCCAGCAGCGACCGACAGGGACTCTATGGCTACACCTTC. Translation: CASSDRQGLYGYTF.

J is TRBJ2-1 and V is TRBV5-1; 9 bases fit TRBD2. Trimming removed 1 base from V and 8 bases from J; junction bases left unmatched: 4. The germline V gene has CDR1 SGHRS and CDR2 YFSETQ. This CDR3 is 14 amino acids long. The CDR3 nucleotides are TGCGCCAGCAGCTTGCTAGCGGGGTACGATGAGCAGTTCTTC. This translates into CASSLLAGYDEQFF.

The chain has TRBV6-2 or TRBV6-3 and TRBJ2-1, with a weak D call TRBD2 (6 bases). Looked up from germline, CDR1 is MNHEY and CDR2 is SVGEGT. The CDR3 contains 14 residues. Trimming shortened V by 7 bases and J by 0 bases, and 10 bases separated the two germline ends. The DNA of the CDR3 is TGTGCCAGCAAGGGGAGGAGCTCCTACAATGAGCAGTTCTTC. Translating gives CASKGRSSYNEQFF.

This clonotype was detected only once. The chain employs TRBV20-1 and TRBJ2-1, with 8 bases fitting TRBD1. The trim removed 5 bases at V and 5 bases at J, leaving 11 bases unmatched. Germline V gene lookup returns CDR1 DFQATT and CDR2 SNEGSKA (reference sequence). The CDR3 sequence is 15 residues long. The CDR3 DNA follows: TGCAGTGCTCATCCCACAGGGGGGCTCAACAATGAGCAGTTCTTC. It yields the protein CSAHPTGGLNNEQFF.

The chain couples TRBV6-5 to TRBJ1-6; D may be TRBD1 (6 bases). Between the trimmed V and J ends, which lost 7 bases and 7 bases, there was a span of 17 bases. Germline V gene data show CDR1 as MNHEY and CDR2 as SVGAGI. This CDR3 is 15 amino acids long. The CDR3 region has the DNA TGTGCCAGCAAAGTACAGGGAGGTCGGAATTCACCCCTCCACTTT. Its translation is CASKVQGGRNSPLHF.

This clonotype was counted many times. In nucleotides, the CDR3 is TGTGCCAGCAGCCTCACACGGTACAATGAGCAGTTCTTC. Its translation: CASSLTRYNEQFF. The chain joins TRBV4-2 to TRBJ2-1; D call uncertain. V was pared by 4 bases and J by 4 bases, with 8 bases between. The CDR3 sequence is 13 residues long. In germline, CDR1 is LGHNA, CDR2 YNFKEQ.

This clonotype was counted a few times. As DNA, the CDR3 is TGTGCCAGCAGTGAAAGGAGTCCGGGACAGTTTGAAGCTTTCTTT. This gives the protein CASSERSPGQFEAFF. The V gene is TRBV25-1, the J gene TRBJ1-1, with 7 nucleotides matching TRBD1. The CDR3 covers 15 residues. Trimming cost V 2 bases and J 7 bases; bases outside gene matches: 10. Germline V CDR1 and CDR2: MGHDK, SYGVNS.

This clonotype was detected many times. This rearrangement joins TRBV5-1 to TRBJ2-3; D is perhaps TRBD1 (5 bases). This CDR3 is 15 amino acids long. V lost 1 base, J lost 4 bases, and 13 bases lay in between. Per germline, CDR1 SGHRS and CDR2 YFSETQ. CDR3 loop: CASSLLQAVADTQYF. CDR3 DNA sequence: TGCGCCAGCAGCTTGCTACAGGCGGTAGCAGATACGCAGTATTTT.